The source of this T cell receptor (beta chain) is a study of neurological immune-mediated disorders. It was by 5'RACE with 10-nucleotide random UMIs that the cDNA was made. TCRdb itself ran the 5' RACE reads through MiXCR, one entry per CDR3 protein. The sample has tens of thousands of distinct CDR3 sequences; about 4% are singletons. Germline V CDR1 and CDR2: MGHDK, SYGVNS. J was trimmed by 4 bases and V by 3 bases; bases with no gene match: 3. The CDR3 covers 15 residues. The time point denotes: longitudinal time-point 3. This clonotype was seen ten or more times. The rearrangement links TRBV25-1 to TRBJ1-5; 10 bases line up with TRBD1. The sequence came from an older woman with multiple sclerosis. Sequencing used PBMCs. CDR3 coding DNA: TGTGCCAGCAGTGATGGACAGGGGGTAAATCAGCCCCAGCATTTT. It encodes CASSDGQGVNQPQHF.